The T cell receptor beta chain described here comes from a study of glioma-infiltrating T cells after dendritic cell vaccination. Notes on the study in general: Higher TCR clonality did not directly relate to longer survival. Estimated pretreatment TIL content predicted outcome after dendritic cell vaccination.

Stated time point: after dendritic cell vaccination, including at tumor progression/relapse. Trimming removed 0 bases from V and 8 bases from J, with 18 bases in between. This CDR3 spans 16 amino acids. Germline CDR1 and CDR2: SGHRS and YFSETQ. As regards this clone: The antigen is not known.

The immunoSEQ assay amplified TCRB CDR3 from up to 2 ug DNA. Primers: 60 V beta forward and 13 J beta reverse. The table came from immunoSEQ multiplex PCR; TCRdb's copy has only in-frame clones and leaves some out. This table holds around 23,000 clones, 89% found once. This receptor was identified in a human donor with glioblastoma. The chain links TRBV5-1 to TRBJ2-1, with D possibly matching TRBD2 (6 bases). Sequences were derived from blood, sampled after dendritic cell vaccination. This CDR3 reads CASSLVSGLGGDEQFF. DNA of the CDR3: TGCGCCAGCAGCTTGGTTTCGGGACTCGGAGGCGATGAGCAGTTCTTC. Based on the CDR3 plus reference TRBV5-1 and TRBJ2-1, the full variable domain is KAGVTQTPRYLIKTRGQQVTLSCSPISGHRSVSWYQQTPGQGLQFLFEYFSETQRNKGNFPGRFSGRQFSNSRSEMNVSTLELGDSALYLCASSLVSGLGGDEQFFGPGTRLTVL.